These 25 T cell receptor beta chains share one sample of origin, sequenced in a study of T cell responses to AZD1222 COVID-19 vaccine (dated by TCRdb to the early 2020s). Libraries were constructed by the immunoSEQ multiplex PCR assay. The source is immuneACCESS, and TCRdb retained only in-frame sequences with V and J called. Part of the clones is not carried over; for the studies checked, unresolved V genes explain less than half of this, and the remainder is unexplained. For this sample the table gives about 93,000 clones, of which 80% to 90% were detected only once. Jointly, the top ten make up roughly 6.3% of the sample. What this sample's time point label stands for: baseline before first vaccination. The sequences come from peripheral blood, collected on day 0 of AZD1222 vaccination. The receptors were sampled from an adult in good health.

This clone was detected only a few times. The CDR3 coding sequence is TGTGCCATCAGGGGACAGGGAGCCTATGGCTACACCTTC. Residues: CAIRGQGAYGYTF. The chain combines TRBV10-3 with TRBJ1-2; 9 nucleotides line up with TRBD1. Trimming cost V 6 bases and J 4 bases; bases outside gene matches: 3. In germline, CDR1 is ENHRY, CDR2 SYGVKD. The CDR3 is 13 amino acids.

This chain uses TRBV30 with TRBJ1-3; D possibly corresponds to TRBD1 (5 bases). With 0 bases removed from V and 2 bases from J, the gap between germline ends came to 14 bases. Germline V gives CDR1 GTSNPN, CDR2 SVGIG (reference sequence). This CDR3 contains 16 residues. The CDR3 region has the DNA TGTGCCTGGAGTGTAGGCCCTCCGGGGCCTGGAAACACCATATATTTT. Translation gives CAWSVGPPGPGNTIYF.

DNA of the CDR3: TGTGCCAGCAGCCAAACTAAGAACACTGAAGCTTTCTTT. Translated, it gives CASSQTKNTEAFF. V usage is TRBV3-1 (or the pseudogene TRBV3-2) and J usage is TRBJ1-1; D gene ambiguous. V dropped 2 bases and J dropped 1 base, with 5 bases sitting between them. Germline CDR1 and CDR2: LGHDT and YNNKEL (reference sequence). There are 13 residues in the CDR3.

Written as DNA, the CDR3 is TGCAGCCTCGGCGGAACCTACGAGCAGTACTTC. Translation: CSLGGTYEQYF. This chain uses TRBV29-1 with TRBJ2-7, with unresolved D. CDR1 is SQVTM, CDR2 ANQGSEA, per germline. Deletions cut 8 bases from V and 2 bases from J, with 10 bases between. This CDR3 has 11 residues.

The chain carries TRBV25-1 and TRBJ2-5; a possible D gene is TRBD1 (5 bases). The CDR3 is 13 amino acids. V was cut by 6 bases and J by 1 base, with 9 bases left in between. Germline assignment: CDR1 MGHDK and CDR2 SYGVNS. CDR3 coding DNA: TGTGCCAGCAGGAGTGGGGCCCAAGAGACCCAGTACTTC. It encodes CASRSGAQETQYF.

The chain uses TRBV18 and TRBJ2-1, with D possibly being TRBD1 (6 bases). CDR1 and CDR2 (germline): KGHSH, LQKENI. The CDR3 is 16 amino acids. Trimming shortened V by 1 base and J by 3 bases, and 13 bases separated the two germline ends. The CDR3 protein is CASSPQLMTGYNEQFF. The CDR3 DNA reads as TGTGCCAGCTCACCACAACTAATGACAGGCTACAATGAGCAGTTCTTC.

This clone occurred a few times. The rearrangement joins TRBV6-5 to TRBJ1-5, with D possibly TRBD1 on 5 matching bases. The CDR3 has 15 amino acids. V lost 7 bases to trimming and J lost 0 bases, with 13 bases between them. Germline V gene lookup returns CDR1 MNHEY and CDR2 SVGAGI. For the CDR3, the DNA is TGTGCCAGCACCGGGGGACTATATAGCAATCAGCCCCAGCATTTT. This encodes CASTGGLYSNQPQHF.

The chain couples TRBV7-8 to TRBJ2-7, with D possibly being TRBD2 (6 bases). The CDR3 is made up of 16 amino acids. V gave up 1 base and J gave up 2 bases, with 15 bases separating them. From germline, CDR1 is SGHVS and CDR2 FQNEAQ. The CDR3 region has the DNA TGTGCCAGCAGCTTAGTCGGCTGGGACTTCCCCTACGAGCAGTACTTC. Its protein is CASSLVGWDFPYEQYF. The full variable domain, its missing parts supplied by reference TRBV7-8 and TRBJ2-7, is GAGVSQSPRYKVAKRGQDVALRCDPISGHVSLFWYQQALGQGPEFLTYFQNEAQLDKSGLPSDRFFAERPEGSVSTLKIQRTQQEDSAVYLCASSLVGWDFPYEQYFGPGTRLTVT.

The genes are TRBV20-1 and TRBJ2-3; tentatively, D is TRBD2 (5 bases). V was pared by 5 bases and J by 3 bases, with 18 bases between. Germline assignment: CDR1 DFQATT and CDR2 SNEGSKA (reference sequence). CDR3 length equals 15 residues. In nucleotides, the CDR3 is TGCAGTGCTCGTGGACTCACCCGGACTACAGATACGCAGTATTTT. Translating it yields CSARGLTRTTDTQYF.

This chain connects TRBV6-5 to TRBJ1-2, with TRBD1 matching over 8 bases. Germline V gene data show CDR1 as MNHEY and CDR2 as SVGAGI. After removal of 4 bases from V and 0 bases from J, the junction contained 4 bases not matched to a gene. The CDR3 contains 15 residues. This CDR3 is CASSSGTGANYGYTF. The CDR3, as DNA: TGTGCCAGCAGTTCGGGGACAGGAGCTAACTATGGCTACACCTTC.

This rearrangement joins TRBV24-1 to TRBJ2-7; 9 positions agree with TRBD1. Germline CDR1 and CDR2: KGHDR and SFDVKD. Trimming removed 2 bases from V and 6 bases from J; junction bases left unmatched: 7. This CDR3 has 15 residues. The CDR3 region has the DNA TGTGCCACCAGTGATTCCGGGACAGGGAAGGCCGAGCAGTACTTC. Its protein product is CATSDSGTGKAEQYF.

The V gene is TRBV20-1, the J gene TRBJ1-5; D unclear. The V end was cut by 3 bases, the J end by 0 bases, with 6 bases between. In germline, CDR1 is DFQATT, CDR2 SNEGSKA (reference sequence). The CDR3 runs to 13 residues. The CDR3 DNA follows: TGCAGTGCTAGTATAAATAGCAATCAGCCCCAGCATTTT. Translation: CSASINSNQPQHF.

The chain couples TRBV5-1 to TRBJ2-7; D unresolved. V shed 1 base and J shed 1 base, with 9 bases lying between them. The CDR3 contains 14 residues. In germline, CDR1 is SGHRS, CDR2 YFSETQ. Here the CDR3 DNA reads TGCGCCAGCAGCTTGATGGCCGGATCCTACGAGCAGTACTTC. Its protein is CASSLMAGSYEQYF.

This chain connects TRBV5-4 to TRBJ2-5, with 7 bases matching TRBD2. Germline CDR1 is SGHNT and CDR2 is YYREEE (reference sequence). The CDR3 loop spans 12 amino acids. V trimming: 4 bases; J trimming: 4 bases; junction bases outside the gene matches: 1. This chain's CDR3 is CASSRGGETQYF. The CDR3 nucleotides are TGTGCCAGCAGCCGCGGGGGAGAGACCCAGTACTTC. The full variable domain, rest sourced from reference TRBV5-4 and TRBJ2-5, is ETGVTQSPTHLIKTRGQQVTLRCSSQSGHNTVSWYQQALGQGPQFIFQYYREEENGRGNFPPRFSGLQFPNYSSELNVNALELDDSALYLCASSRGGETQYFGPGTRLLVL.

The CDR3 DNA reads as TGTGCCAGCAGTGGAGGGGGGCCGGGACACCGCAATGAGCAGTTCTTC. Protein: CASSGGGPGHRNEQFF. The rearrangement links TRBV2 to TRBJ2-1; D is tentatively TRBD1 or TRBD2 (6 bases each). Germline V CDR1 and CDR2: SNHLY, FYNNEI. The length of the CDR3 is 16 residues. V lost 4 bases, J lost 6 bases, and 19 bases lay in between.

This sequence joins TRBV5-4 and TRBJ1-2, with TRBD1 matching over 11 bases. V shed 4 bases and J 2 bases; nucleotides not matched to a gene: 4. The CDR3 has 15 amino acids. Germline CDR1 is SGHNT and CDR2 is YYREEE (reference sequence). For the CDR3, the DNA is TGTGCCAGCAGCAAAGGGGACAGGGGGAACTATGGCTACACCTTC. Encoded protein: CASSKGDRGNYGYTF.

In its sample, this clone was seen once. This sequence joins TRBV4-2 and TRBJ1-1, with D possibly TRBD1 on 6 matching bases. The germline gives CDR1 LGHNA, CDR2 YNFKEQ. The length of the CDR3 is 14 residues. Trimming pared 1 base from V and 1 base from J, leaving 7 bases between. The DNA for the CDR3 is TGTGCCAGCAGCCAAGGGGACACGAACACTGAAGCTTTCTTT. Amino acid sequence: CASSQGDTNTEAFF.

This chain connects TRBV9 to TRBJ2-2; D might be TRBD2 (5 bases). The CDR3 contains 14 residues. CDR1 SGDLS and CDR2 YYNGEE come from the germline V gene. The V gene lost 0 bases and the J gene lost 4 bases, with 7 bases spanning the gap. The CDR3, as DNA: TGTGCCAGCAGCGTAGAAGGGAGCACCGGGGAGCTGTTTTTT. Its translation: CASSVEGSTGELFF.

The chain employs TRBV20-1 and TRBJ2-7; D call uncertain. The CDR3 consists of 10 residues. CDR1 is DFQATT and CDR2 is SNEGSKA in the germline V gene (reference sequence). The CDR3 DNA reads TGCCCCACCTCTCCAGCCGAGCAGTACTTC. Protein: CPTSPAEQYF.

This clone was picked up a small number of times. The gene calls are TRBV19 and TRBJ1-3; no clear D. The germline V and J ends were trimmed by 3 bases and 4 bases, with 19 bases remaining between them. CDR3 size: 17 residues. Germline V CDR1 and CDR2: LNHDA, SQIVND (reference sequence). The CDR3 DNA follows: TGTGCCAGTAGTATCCCCCACGGCGCCGGGGTGGGAAACACCATATATTTT. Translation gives CASSIPHGAGVGNTIYF.

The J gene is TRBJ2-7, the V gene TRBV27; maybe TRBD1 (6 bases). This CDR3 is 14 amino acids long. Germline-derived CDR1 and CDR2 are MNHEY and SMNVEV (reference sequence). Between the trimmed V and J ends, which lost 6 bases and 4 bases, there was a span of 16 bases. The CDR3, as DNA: TGTGCCAGCAGCACAGGGACGGTACTGTACGAGCAGTACTTC. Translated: CASSTGTVLYEQYF.

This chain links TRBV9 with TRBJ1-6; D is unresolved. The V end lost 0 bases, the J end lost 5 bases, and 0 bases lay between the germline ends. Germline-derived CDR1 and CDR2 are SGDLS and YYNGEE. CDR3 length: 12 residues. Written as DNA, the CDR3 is TGTGCCAGCAGCGTAGATAATTCACCCCTCCACTTT. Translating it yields CASSVDNSPLHF. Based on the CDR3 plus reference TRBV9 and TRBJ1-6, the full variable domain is DSGVTQTPKHLITATGQRVTLRCSPRSGDLSVYWYQQSLDQGLQFLIQYYNGEERAKGNILERFSAQQFPDLHSELNLSSLELGDSALYFCASSVDNSPLHFGNGTRLTVT.

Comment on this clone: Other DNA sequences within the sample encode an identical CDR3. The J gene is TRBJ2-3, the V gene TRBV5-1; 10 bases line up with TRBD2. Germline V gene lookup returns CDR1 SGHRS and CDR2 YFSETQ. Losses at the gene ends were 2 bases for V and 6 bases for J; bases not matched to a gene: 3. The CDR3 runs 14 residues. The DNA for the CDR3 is TGCGCCAGCAGCTTAGCGGGGGGGTCCGATACGCAGTATTTT. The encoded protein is CASSLAGGSDTQYF.

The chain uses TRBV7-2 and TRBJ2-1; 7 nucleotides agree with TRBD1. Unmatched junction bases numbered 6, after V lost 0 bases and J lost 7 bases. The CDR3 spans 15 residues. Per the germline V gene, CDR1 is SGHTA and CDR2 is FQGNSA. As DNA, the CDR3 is TGTGCCAGCAGCTTAGCCAGGGGGACGGGGAATGAGCAGTTCTTC. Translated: CASSLARGTGNEQFF.

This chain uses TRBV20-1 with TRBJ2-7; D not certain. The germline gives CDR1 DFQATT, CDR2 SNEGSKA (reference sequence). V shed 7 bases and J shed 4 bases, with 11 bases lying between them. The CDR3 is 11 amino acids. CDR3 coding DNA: TGCAGTGTCCTCGACTGGTACGAGCAGTACTTC. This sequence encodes CSVLDWYEQYF.